This T cell receptor beta chain emerged from a study of cytomegalovirus exposure and HLA in healthy donors. The CDR3 has 18 amino acids. V shed 4 bases and J 1 base; nucleotides not matched to a gene: 6. The germline gives CDR1 LNHDA, CDR2 SQIVND (reference sequence). General study findings and limits: As a later analysis revealed, the rate of TCR association differed by HLA locus, with DRB1 most and HLA-C fewest. Reports showed the classifier diagnosing cytomegalovirus status with high specificity and sensitivity.

A note on this clone: As yet, its antigen is unknown.

In nominal health when sampled, donors likely had unrecorded immune exposures nonetheless. The PCR contained 60 Vbeta and 13 Jbeta primers. Profiling relied on immunoSEQ multiplex PCR, and the TCRdb table lists in-frame clones only, not all of them. This repertoire comprises 200,000 to 250,000 clones; its ten largest clones make up around 0.95%. The sample was PBMCs. The source is a woman aged 30 to 39 in good health and CMV-seropositive. This rearrangement joins TRBV19 to TRBJ2-3; 15 nucleotides line up with TRBD2. The CDR3 DNA reads TGTGCCAGTAGTAAAGGACTAGCGGGGGGGCGGGGCACAGATACGCAGTATTTT. Its translation is CASSKGLAGGRGTDTQYF. Looking up the rest from reference TRBV19 and TRBJ2-3 gives the full variable domain: DGGITQSPKYLFRKEGQNVTLSCEQNLNHDAMYWYRQDPGQGLRLIYYSQIVNDFQKGDIAEGYSVSREKKESFPLTVTSAQKNPTAFYLCASSKGLAGGRGTDTQYFGPGTRLTVL.